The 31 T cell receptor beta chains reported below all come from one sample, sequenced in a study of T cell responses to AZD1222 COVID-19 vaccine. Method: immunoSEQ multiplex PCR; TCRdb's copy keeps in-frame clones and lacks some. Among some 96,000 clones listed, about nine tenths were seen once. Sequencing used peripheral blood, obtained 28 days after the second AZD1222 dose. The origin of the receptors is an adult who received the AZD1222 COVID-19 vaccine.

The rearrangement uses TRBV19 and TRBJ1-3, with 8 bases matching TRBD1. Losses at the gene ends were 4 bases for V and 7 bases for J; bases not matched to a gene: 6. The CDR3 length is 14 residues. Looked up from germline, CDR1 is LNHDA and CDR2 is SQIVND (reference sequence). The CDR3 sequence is CASSTRDRINTIYF. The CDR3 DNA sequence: TGTGCCAGTAGTACCCGGGACAGGATTAACACCATATATTTT. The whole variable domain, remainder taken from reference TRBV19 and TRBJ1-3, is DGGITQSPKYLFRKEGQNVTLSCEQNLNHDAMYWYRQDPGQGLRLIYYSQIVNDFQKGDIAEGYSVSREKKESFPLTVTSAQKNPTAFYLCASSTRDRINTIYFGEGSWLTVV.

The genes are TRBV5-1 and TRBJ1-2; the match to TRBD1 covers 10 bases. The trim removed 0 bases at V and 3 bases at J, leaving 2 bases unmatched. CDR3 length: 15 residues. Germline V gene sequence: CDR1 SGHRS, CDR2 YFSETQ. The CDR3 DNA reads TGCGCCAGCAGCTTGGGACAGGGGGCTTACTATGGCTACACCTTC. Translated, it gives CASSLGQGAYYGYTF.

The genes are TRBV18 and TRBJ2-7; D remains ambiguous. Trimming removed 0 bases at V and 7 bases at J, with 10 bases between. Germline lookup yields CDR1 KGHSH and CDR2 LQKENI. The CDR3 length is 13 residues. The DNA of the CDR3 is TGTGCCAGCTCACCACCTACGATTGGGGAGCAGTACTTC. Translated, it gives CASSPPTIGEQYF.

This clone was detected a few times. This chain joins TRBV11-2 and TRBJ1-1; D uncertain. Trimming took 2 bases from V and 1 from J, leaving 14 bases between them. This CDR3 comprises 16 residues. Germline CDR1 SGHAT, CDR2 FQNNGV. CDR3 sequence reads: CASSLIPSLTNTEAFF. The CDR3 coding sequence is TGTGCCAGCAGCTTAATACCTAGCCTTACGAACACTGAAGCTTTCTTT.

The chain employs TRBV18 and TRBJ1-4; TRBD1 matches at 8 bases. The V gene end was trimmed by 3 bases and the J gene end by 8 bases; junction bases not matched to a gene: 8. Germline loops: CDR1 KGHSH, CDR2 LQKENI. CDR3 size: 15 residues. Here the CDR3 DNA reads TGTGCCAGCTCACCCGCCGGGACAGGTTACGAAAAACTGTTTTTT. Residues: CASSPAGTGYEKLFF.

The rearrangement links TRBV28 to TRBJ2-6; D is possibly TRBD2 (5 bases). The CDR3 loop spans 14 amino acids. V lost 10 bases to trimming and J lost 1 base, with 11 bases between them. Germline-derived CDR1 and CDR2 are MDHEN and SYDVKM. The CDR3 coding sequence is TGTGCCACCAACGGAGGATCTGGGGCCAACGTCCTGACTTTC. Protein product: CATNGGSGANVLTF.

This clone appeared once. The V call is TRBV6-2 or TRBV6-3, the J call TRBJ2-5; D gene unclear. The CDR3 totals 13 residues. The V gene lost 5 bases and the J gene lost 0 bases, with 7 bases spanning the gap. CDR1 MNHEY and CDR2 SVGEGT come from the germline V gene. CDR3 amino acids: CASSPVYQETQYF. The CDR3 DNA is TGTGCCAGCAGTCCAGTGTACCAAGAGACCCAGTACTTC.

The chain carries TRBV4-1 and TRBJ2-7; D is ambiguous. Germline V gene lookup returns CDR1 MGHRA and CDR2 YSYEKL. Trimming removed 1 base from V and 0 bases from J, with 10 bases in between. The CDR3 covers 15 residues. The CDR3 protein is CASSQGHQSSYEQYF. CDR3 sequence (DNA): TGCGCCAGCAGCCAAGGACATCAGAGCTCCTACGAGCAGTACTTC.

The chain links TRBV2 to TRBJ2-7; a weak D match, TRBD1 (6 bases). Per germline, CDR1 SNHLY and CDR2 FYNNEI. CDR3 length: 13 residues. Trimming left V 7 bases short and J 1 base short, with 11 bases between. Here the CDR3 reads CASTWTESYEQYF. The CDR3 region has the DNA TGTGCCAGCACCTGGACAGAATCCTACGAGCAGTACTTC.

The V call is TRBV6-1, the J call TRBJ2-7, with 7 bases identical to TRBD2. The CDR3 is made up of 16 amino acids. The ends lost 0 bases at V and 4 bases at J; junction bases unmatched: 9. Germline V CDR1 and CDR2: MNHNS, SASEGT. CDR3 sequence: CASSEAVWTRGYEQYF. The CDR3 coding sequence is TGTGCCAGCAGTGAAGCGGTCTGGACTAGGGGATACGAGCAGTACTTC.

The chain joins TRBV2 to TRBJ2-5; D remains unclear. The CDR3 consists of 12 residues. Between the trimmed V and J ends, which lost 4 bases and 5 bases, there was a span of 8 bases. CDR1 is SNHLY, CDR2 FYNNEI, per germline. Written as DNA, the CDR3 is TGTGCCAGCAGTGTCGTAACGGAGACCCAGTACTTC. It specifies CASSVVTETQYF.

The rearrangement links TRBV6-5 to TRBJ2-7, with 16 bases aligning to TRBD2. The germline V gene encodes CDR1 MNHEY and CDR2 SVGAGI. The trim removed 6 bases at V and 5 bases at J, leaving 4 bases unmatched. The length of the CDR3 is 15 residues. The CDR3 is CASRGTSGRANEQYF. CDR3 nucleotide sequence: TGTGCCAGCAGAGGGACTAGCGGGAGGGCCAACGAGCAGTACTTC.

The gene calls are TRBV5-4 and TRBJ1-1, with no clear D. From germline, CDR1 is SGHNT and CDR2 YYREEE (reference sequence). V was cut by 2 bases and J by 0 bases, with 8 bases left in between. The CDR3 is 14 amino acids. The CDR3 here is CASSLTAMNTEAFF. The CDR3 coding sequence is TGTGCCAGCAGCTTAACAGCCATGAACACTGAAGCTTTCTTT.

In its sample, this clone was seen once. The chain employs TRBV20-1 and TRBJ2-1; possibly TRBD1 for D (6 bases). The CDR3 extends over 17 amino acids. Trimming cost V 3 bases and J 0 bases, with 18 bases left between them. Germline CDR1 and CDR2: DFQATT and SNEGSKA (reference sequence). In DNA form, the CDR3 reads TGCAGTGCTAGTGGTGACCTACTACAGGGCTCCTACAATGAGCAGTTCTTC. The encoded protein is CSASGDLLQGSYNEQFF.

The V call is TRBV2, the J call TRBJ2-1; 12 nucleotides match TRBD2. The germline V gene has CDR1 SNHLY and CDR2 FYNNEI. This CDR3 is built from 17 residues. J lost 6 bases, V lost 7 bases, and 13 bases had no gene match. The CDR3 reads CASTLPVTSGSGNEQFF. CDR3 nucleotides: TGTGCCAGCACTCTCCCGGTGACTAGCGGGAGTGGCAATGAGCAGTTCTTC. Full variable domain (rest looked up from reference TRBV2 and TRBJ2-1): EPEVTQTPSHQVTQMGQEVILRCVPISNHLYFYWYRQILGQKVEFLVSFYNNEISEKSEIFDDQFSVERPDGSNFTLKIRSTKLEDSAMYFCASTLPVTSGSGNEQFFGPGTRLTVL.

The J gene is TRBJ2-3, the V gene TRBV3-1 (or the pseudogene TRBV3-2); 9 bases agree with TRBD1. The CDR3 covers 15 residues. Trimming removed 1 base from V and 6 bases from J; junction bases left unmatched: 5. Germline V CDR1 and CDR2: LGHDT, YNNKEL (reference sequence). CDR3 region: CASSQVGTGKDTQYF. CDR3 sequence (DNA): TGTGCCAGCAGCCAAGTTGGGACAGGGAAGGATACGCAGTATTTT.

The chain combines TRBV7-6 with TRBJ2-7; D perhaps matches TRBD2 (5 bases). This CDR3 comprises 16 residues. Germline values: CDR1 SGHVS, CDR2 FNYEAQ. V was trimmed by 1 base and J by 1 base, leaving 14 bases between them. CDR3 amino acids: CASSLGFLGSSYEQYF. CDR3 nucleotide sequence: TGTGCCAGCAGCTTAGGGTTTTTAGGGAGTTCCTACGAGCAGTACTTC.

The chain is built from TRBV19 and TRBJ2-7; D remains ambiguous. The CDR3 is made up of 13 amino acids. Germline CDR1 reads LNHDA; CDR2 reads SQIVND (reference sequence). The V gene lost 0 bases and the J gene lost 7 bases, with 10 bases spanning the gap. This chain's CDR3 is CASSIDGLGEQYF. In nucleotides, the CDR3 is TGTGCCAGTAGTATAGACGGTCTTGGGGAGCAGTACTTC.

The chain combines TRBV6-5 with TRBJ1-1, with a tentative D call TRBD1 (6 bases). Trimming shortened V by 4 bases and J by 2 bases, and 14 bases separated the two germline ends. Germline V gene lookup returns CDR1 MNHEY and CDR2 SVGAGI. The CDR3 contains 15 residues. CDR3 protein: CASSFRGRRNTEAFF. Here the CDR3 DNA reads TGTGCCAGCAGTTTCAGGGGCCGTCGTAACACTGAAGCTTTCTTT.

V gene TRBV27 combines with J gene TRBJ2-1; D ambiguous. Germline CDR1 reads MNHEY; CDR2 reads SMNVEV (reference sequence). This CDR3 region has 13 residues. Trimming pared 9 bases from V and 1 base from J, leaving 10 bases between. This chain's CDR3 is CARNWDSYNEQFF. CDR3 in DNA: TGTGCCAGGAACTGGGATTCCTACAATGAGCAGTTCTTC.

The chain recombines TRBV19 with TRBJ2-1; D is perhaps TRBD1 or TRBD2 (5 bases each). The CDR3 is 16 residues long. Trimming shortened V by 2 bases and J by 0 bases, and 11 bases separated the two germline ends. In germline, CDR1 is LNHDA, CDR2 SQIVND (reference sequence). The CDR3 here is CASSIFRGDSYNEQFF. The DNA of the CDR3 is TGTGCCAGTAGTATATTCCGAGGGGACTCCTACAATGAGCAGTTCTTC.

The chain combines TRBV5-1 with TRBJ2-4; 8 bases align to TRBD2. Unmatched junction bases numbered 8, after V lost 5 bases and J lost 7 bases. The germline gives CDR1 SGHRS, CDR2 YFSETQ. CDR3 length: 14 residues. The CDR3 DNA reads TGCGCCAGCAGGACGACTAGCGTTGAGAACATTCAGTACTTC. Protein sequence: CASRTTSVENIQYF.

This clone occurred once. CDR3 sequence: CASSPLDSGGYGYTF. The CDR3 nucleotides are TGTGCCAGCTCACCCCTCGACTCCGGTGGCTATGGCTACACCTTC. The chain couples TRBV18 to TRBJ1-2; no clear D gene. The length of the CDR3 is 15 residues. Trimming removed 3 bases at V and 4 bases at J, with 15 bases between. Germline loops: CDR1 KGHSH, CDR2 LQKENI. The whole variable domain, filled in from reference TRBV18 and TRBJ1-2, reads NAGVMQNPRHLVRRRGQEARLRCSPMKGHSHVYWYRQLPEEGLKFMVYLQKENIIDESGMPKERFSAEFPKEGPSILRIQQVVRGDSAAYFCASSPLDSGGYGYTFGSGTRLTVV.

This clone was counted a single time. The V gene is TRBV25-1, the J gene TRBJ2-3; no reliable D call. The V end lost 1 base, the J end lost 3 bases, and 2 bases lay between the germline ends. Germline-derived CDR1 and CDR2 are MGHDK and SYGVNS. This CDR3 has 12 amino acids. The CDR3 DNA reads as TGTGCCAGCAGTGAATCTACAGATACGCAGTATTTT. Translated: CASSESTDTQYF. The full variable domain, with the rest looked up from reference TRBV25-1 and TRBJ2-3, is EADIYQTPRYLVIGTGKKITLECSQTMGHDKMYWYQQDPGMELHLIHYSYGVNSTEKGDLSSESTVSRIRTEHFPLTLESARPSHTSQYLCASSESTDTQYFGPGTRLTVL.

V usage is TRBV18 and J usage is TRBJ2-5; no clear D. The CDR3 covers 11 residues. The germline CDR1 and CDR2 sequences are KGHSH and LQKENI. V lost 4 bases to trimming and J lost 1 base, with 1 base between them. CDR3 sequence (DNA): TGTGCCAGCTCACTCCAAGAGACCCAGTACTTC. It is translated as CASSLQETQYF.

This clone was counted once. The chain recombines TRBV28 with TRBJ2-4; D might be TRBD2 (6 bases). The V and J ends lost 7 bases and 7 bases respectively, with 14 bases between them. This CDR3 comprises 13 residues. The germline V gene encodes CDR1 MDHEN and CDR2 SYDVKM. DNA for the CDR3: TGTGCCAGCAACCCCGGGGGTGGGAACATTCAGTACTTC. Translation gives CASNPGGGNIQYF.

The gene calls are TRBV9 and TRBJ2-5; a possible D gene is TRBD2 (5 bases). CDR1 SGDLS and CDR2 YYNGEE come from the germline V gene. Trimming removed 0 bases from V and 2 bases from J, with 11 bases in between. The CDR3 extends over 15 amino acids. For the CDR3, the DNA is TGTGCCAGCAGCGTAGCGATTGGGGAGCAAGAGACCCAGTACTTC. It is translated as CASSVAIGEQETQYF. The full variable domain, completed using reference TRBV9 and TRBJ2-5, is DSGVTQTPKHLITATGQRVTLRCSPRSGDLSVYWYQQSLDQGLQFLIQYYNGEERAKGNILERFSAQQFPDLHSELNLSSLELGDSALYFCASSVAIGEQETQYFGPGTRLLVL.

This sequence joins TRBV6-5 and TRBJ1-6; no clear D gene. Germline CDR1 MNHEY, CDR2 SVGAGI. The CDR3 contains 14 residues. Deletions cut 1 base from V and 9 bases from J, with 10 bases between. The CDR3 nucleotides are TGTGCCAGCAGTTACTTATCGCCTGGTTCACCCCTCCACTTT. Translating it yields CASSYLSPGSPLHF.

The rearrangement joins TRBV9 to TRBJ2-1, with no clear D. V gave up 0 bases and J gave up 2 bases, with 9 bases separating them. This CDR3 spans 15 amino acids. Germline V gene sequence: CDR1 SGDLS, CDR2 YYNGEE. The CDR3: CASSVVMGPYNEQFF. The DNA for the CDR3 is TGTGCCAGCAGCGTAGTCATGGGTCCCTACAATGAGCAGTTCTTC.

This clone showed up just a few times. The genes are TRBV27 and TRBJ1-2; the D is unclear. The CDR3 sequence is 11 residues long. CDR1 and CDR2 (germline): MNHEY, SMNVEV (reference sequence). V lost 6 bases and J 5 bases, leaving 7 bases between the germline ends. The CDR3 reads CASRVRYGYTF. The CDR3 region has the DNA TGTGCCAGCAGGGTAAGATATGGCTACACCTTC.

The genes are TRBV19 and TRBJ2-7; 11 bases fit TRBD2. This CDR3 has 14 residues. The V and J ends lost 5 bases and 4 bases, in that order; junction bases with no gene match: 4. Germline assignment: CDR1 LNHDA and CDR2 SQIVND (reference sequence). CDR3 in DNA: TGTGCCAGTAGTGGGCTAGCGGGAGGATACGAGCAGTACTTC. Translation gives CASSGLAGGYEQYF.